What follows describes a single TCR beta chain. Its antigen is unknown. Repertoires were generated with immunoSEQ multiplex PCR, while TCRdb's copy carries only in-frame clones and drops some. The sample records 20,000 to 25,000 clones, 75% to 85% being singletons. The data are from a study of T cells in narcolepsy. Background on the study: Patients with NT1 or NT2 and healthy control donors were enrolled. The study, taken as a whole, reports: Reportedly, autoreactive clonotypes were serially detected in patients' blood but not controls'. No autoreactive T cell clone sequences appeared in some memory CD4+ repertoires.

The CDR3 has 13 amino acids. The V and J ends lost 4 bases and 7 bases, in that order; junction bases with no gene match: 4. Germline V gene data show CDR1 as SSHAT and CDR2 as FNYEAQ (reference sequence). Sequencing was done on a sample of memory (CD45RA-) CD4+ T cells from blood. This receptor was obtained from a human donor in good health. This rearrangement joins TRBV7-7 to TRBJ2-7; 10 nucleotides align to TRBD1. Here the CDR3 DNA reads TGTGCCAGCAGCTCCGACAGGGGGCTGGAGCAGTACTTC. It codes for CASSSDRGLEQYF.